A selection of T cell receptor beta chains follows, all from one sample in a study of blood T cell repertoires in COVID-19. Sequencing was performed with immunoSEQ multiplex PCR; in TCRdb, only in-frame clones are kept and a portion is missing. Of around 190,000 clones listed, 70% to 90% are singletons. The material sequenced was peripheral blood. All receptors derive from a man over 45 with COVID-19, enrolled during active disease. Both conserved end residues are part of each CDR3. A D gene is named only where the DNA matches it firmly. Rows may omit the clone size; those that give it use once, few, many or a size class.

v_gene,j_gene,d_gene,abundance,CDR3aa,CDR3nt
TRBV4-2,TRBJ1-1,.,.,CASSQGSGEGGTEAFF,TGTGCCAGCAGCCAGGGTTCAGGGGAGGGTGGCACTGAAGCTTTCTTT
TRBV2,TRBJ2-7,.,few,CASQVRGTYEQYF,TGTGCCAGCCAGGTTAGAGGGACCTACGAGCAGTACTTC
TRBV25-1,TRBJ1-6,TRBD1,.,CASSEYGRGLSPLHF,TGTGCCAGCAGTGAATACGGCAGGGGGCTCTCACCCCTCCACTTT
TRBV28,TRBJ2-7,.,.,CASSSSGAAYEQYF,TGTGCCAGCAGTTCCTCAGGGGCTGCCTACGAGCAGTACTTC
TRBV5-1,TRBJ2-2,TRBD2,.,CASSLGGGAGELFF,TGCGCCAGCAGCTTGGGCGGGGGGGCCGGGGAGCTGTTTTTT
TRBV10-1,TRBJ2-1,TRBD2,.,CASSESGGLAGMEQFF,TGCGCCAGCAGTGAGTCGGGGGGACTAGCGGGAATGGAACAGTTCTTC
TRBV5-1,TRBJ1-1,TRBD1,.,CASSRGTGGAVDTEAFF,TGCGCCAGCAGCCGCGGGACAGGGGGCGCGGTAGACACTGAAGCTTTCTTT
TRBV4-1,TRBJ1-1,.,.,CASSHPPVGTEAFF,TGCGCCAGCAGCCACCCCCCCGTTGGCACGGAGGCTTTCTTT
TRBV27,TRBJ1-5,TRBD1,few,CASSPTGTGFNQPQHF,TGTGCCAGCAGTCCGACCGGGACAGGGTTCAATCAGCCCCAGCATTTT
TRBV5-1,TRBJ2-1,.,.,CASSLDAQSSYNEQFF,TGCGCCAGCAGCTTGGATGCACAGAGCTCCTACAATGAGCAGTTCTTC
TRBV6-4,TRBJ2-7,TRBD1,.,CASRRPGQGACYEQYF,TGTGCCAGCAGACGCCCCGGACAGGGGGCATGCTACGAGCAGTACTTC
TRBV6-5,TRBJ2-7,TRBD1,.,CASSYSSGRGRGEQYF,TGTGCCAGCAGTTACTCTAGTGGCAGGGGGCGCGGCGAGCAGTACTTC
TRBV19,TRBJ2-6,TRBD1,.,CASNDPGQGHSGANVLTF,TGTGCCAGTAACGACCCGGGACAGGGGCACTCTGGGGCCAACGTCCTGACTTTC
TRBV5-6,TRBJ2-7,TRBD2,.,CASREGLAGPLGYEQYF,TGTGCCAGCAGGGAGGGACTAGCGGGACCCTTGGGCTACGAGCAGTACTTC
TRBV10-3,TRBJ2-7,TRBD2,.,CAISESWGLAGGEQYF,TGTGCCATCAGTGAGTCATGGGGACTAGCGGGGGGCGAGCAGTACTTC
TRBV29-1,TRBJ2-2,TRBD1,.,CSAGTANTGELFF,TGCAGCGCCGGGACAGCGAACACCGGGGAGCTGTTTTTT
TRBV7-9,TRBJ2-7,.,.,CASSLSGRQGSTYEQYF,TGTGCCAGCAGCTTAAGTGGGCGGCAGGGTTCTACCTACGAGCAGTACTTC
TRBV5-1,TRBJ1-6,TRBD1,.,CASRNTGAADSPLHF,TGCGCCAGCAGGAATACAGGGGCGGCCGATTCACCCCTCCACTTT
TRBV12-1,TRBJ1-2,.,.,CADPSSPGQGTYGYTF,TGTGCCGACCCCTCTTCTCCGGGACAGGGGACGTATGGCTACACCTTC
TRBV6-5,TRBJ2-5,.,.,CASSLLQETQYF,TGTGCCAGTTCCCTTCTGCAAGAGACCCAGTACTTC
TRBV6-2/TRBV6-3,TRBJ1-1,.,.,CASSHTRGMNTEAFF,TGTGCCAGCAGTCATACGCGCGGAATGAACACTGAAGCTTTCTTT
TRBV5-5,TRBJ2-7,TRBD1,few,CASSWTGSSEQYF,TGTGCCAGCAGCTGGACAGGGTCCAGCGAGCAGTACTTC
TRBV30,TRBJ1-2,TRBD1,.,CACGQGARGGYTF,TGTGCCTGTGGACAGGGGGCGCGTGGCGGCTACACCTTC
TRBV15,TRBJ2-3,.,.,CATSEGSLADTQYF,TGTGCCACCAGCGAGGGTAGTCTAGCAGATACGCAGTATTTT
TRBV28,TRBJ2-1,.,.,CASSPTAYNEQFF,TGTGCCAGCAGTCCTACTGCCTACAATGAGCAGTTCTTC
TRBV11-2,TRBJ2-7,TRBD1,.,CASSLGQGFNEQYF,TGTGCCAGCAGCTTGGGACAGGGGTTCAACGAGCAGTACTTC
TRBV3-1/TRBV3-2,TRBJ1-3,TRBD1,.,CASSQSDRDGNTIYF,TGTGCCAGCAGCCAATCTGACAGGGATGGAAACACCATATATTTT
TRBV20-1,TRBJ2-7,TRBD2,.,CSASQISGAEQYF,TGCAGTGCTAGTCAAATTAGCGGGGCCGAGCAGTACTTC
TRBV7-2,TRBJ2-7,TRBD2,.,CASSPAGLQYEQYF,TGTGCCAGCAGCCCAGCGGGGCTCCAATACGAGCAGTACTTC
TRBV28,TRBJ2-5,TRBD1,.,CASNRQGPETQYF,TGTGCCAGCAATCGACAGGGGCCAGAGACCCAGTACTTC
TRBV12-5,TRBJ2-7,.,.,CASGLVGTPYEQYF,TGTGCTAGTGGTTTGGTAGGGACACCCTACGAGCAGTACTTC
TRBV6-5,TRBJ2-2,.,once,CASSPKTGPPRELFF,TGTGCCAGCAGTCCAAAGACAGGACCCCCCCGGGAGCTGTTTTTT
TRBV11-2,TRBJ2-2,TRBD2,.,CASSLRSGGVDTGELFF,TGTGCCAGCAGCCTCCGATCGGGAGGGGTGGACACCGGGGAGCTGTTTTTT
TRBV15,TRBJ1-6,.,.,CATSATGRAAYNSPLHF,TGTGCCACCAGCGCCACGGGGAGGGCGGCCTATAATTCACCCCTCCACTTT
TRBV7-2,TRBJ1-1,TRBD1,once,CASSPNRGITEAFF,TGTGCCAGCAGTCCGAACAGGGGGATTACTGAAGCTTTCTTT
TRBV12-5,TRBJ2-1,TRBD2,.,CASGSSGGRYNEQFF,TGTGCTAGTGGCTCCTCTGGCGGGAGGTACAATGAGCAGTTCTTC
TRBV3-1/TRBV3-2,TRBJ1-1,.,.,CASSLVGTTEAFF,TGTGCCAGCAGCCTTGTAGGGACTACTGAAGCTTTCTTT
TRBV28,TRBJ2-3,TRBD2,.,CASSPRGGGTDTQYF,TGTGCCAGCAGCCCGCGGGGGGGCGGCACAGATACGCAGTATTTT
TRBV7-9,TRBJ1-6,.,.,CASSLIIGQNNSPLHF,TGTGCCAGCAGCTTAATTATCGGACAGAATAATTCACCCCTCCACTTT
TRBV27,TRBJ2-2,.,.,CASSPGLWNTGELFF,TGTGCCAGCAGTCCGGGTCTCTGGAACACCGGGGAGCTGTTTTTT
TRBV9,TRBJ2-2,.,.,CASSVDSDSSYRELFF,TGTGCCAGCAGCGTAGATTCGGACTCCTCTTACCGGGAGCTGTTTTTT
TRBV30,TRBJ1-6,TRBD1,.,CAWSVSGAGGSYNSPLHF,TGTGCCTGGAGTGTATCGGGGGCAGGGGGCTCCTATAATTCACCCCTCCACTTT
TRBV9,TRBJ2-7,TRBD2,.,CASSPGIAGAAYEQYF,TGTGCCAGCAGCCCCGGGATAGCGGGAGCAGCCTACGAGCAGTACTTC
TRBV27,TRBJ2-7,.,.,CASSYSRAYEQYF,TGTGCCAGCTCCTACTCACGGGCCTACGAGCAGTACTTC
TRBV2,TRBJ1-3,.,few,CASRAGDPGNTIYF,TGTGCCAGCAGGGCAGGGGATCCTGGAAACACCATATATTTT
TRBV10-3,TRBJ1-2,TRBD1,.,CAILEQGPGGYTF,TGTGCCATCCTAGAACAGGGGCCGGGTGGCTACACCTTC
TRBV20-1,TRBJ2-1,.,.,CSASPATGSYNEQFF,TGCAGTGCTAGTCCAGCTACAGGCTCCTACAATGAGCAGTTCTTC
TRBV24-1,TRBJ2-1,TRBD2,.,CATSDFSGRAYNEQFF,TGTGCCACCAGTGATTTTAGCGGGAGGGCCTACAATGAGCAGTTCTTC
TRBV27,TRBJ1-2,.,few,CASSAGTGQFYGYTF,TGTGCCAGCAGTGCCGGGACTGGGCAGTTCTATGGCTACACCTTC
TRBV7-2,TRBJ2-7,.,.,CASSSTLAEQYF,TGTGCCAGCAGCTCAACCTTAGCCGAGCAGTACTTC
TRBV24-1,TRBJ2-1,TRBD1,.,CATSDSPGQGARYNEQFF,TGTGCCACCAGTGATTCACCGGGACAGGGGGCGCGTTACAATGAGCAGTTCTTC
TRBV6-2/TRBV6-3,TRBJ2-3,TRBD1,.,CASSYDGTGNPRTDTQYF,TGTGCCAGCAGTTATGATGGGACAGGGAACCCCCGGACAGATACGCAGTATTTT